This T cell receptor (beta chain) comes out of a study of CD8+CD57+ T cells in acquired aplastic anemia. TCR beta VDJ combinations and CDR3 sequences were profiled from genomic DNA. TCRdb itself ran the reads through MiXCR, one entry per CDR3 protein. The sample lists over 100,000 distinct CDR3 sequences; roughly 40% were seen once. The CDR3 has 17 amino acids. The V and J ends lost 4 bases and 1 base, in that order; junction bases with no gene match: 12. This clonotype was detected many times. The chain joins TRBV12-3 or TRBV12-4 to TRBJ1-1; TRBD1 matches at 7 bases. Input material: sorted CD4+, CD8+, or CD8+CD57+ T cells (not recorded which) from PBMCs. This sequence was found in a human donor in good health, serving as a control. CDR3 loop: CASSSNPGQRANTEAFF. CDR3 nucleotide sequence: TGTGCCAGCAGTTCAAATCCGGGACAGAGAGCGAACACTGAAGCTTTCTTT.